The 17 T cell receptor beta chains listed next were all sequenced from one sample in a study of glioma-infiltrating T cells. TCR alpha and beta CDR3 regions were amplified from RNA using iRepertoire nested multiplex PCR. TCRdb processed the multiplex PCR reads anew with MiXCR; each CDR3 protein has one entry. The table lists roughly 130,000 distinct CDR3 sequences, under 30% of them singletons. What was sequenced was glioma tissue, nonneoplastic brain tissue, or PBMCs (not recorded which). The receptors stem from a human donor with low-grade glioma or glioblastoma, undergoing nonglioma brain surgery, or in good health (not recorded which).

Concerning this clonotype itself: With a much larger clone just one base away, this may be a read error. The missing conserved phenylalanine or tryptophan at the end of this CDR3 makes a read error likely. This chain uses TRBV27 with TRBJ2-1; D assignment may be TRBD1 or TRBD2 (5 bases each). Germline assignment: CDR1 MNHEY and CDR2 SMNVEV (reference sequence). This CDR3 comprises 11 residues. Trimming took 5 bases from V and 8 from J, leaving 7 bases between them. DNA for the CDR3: TGTGCCAGCAGTGAGGGGCATGAGCAGTTCTCC. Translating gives CASSEGHEQFS.

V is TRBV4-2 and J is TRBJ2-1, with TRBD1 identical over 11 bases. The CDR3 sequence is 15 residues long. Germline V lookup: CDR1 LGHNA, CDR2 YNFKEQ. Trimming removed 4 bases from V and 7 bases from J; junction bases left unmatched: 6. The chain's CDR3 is CASSRGTGGMNEQFF. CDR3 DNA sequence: TGTGCCAGCAGCCGAGGGACAGGGGGTATGAATGAGCAGTTCTTC.

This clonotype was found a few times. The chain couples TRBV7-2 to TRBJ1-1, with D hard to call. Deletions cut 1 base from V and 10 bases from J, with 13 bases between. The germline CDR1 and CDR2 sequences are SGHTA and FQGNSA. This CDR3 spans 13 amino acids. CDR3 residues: CASSLGTRTGAFF. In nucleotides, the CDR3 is TGTGCCAGCAGCTTAGGGACCCGGACCGGAGCTTTCTTT.

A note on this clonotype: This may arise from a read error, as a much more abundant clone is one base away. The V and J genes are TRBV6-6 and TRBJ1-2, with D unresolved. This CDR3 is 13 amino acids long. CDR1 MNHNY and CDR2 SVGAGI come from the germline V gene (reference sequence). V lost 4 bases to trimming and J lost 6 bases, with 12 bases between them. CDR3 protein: CASSFRRLDGYTF. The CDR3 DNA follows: TGTGCCAGCAGTTTTAGACGGCTGGATGGCTACACCTTC.

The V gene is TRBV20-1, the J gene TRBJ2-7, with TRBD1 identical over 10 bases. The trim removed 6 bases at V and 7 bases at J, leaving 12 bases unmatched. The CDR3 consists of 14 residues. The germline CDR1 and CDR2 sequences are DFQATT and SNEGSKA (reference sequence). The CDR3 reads CSAVRTGGTNEQYV. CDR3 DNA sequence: TGCAGTGCAGTAAGGACAGGGGGTACCAATGAGCAGTACGTC.

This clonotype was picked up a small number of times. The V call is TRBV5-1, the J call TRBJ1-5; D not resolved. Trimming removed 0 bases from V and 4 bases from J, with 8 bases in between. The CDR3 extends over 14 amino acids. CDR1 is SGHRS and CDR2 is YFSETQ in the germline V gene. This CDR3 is CASSLEVANQPQHF. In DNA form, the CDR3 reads TGCGCCAGCAGCTTGGAGGTGGCAAATCAGCCCCAGCATTTT.

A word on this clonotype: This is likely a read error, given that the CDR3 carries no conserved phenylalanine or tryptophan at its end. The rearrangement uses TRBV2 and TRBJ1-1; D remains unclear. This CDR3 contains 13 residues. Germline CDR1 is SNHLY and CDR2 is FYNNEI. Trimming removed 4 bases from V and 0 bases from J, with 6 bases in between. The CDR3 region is CASSVQMNTEAFL. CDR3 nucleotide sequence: TGTGCCAGCAGTGTTCAAATGAACACTGAAGCTTTCCTT.

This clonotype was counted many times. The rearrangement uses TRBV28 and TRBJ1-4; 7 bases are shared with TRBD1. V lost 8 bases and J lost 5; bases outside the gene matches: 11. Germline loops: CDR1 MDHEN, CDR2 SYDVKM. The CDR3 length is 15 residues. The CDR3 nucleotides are TGTGCCAGCGTACCCGGGACAGCTCGAAATGAAAAACTGTTTTTT. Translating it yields CASVPGTARNEKLFF.

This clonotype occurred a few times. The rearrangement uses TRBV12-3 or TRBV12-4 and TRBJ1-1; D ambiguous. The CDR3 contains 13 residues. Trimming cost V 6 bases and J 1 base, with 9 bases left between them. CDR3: CASRLAGNTEAFF. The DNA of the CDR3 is TGTGCCAGCAGACTAGCAGGGAACACTGAAGCTTTCTTT.

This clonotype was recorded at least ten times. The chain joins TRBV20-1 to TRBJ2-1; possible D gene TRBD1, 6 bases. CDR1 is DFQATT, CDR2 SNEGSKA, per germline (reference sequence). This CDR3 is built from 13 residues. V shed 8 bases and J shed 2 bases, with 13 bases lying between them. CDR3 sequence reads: CSTDEGAYNEQFF. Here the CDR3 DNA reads TGCAGTACCGACGAGGGGGCCTACAATGAGCAGTTCTTC.

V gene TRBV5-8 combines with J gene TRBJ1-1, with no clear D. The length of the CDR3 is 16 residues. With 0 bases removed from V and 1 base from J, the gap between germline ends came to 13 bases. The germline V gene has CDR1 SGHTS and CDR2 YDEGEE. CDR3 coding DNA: TGTGCCAGCAGCTTGGCGATGGGGAGCCCGAACACTGAAGCTTTCTTT. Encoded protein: CASSLAMGSPNTEAFF.

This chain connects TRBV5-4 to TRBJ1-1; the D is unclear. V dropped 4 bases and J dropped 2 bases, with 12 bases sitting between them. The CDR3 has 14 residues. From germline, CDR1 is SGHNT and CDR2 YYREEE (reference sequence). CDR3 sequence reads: CASSRIGSNTEAFF. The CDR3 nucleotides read TGTGCCAGCAGCCGAATTGGGAGCAACACTGAAGCTTTCTTT. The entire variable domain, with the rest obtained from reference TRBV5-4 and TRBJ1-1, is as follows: ETGVTQSPTHLIKTRGQQVTLRCSSQSGHNTVSWYQQALGQGPQFIFQYYREEENGRGNFPPRFSGLQFPNYSSELNVNALELDDSALYLCASSRIGSNTEAFFGQGTRLTVV.

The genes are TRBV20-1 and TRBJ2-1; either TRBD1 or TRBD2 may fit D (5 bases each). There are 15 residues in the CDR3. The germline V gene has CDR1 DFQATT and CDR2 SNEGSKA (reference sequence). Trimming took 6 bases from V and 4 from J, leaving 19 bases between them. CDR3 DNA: TGCAGTGCCACCGATGCCTGGGGGTCATACAATGAGCAGTTCTTC. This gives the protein CSATDAWGSYNEQFF.

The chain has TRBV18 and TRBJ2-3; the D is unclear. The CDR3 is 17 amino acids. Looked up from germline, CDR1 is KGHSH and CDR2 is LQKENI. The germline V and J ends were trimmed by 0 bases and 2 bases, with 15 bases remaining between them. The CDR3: CASSPPSHPIFTDTQYF. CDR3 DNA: TGTGCCAGCTCACCACCGTCTCATCCGATTTTCACAGATACGCAGTATTTT.

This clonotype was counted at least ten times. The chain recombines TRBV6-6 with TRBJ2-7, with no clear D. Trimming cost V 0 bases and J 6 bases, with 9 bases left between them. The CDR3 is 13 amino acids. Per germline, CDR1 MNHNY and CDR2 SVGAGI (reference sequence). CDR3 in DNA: TGTGCCAGCAGTTACTCCCCATGGGGCGAGCAGTACGTC. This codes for CASSYSPWGEQYV.

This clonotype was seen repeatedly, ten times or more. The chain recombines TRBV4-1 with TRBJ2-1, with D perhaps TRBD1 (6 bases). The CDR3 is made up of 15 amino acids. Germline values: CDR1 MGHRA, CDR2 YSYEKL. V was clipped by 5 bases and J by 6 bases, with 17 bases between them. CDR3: CASSFRQAGANEQFF. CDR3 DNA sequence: TGCGCCAGCAGCTTTCGACAGGCAGGGGCCAATGAGCAGTTCTTC.

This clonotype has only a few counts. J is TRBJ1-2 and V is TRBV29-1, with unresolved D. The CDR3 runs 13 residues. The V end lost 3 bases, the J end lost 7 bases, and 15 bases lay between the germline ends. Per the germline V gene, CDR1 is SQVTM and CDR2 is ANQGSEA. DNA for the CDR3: TGCAGCGTTGAGGAGGGATGGAAGTTTGGCTACACCTTC. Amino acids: CSVEEGWKFGYTF. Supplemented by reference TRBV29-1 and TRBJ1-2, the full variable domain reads SAVISQKPSRDICQRGTSLTIQCQVDSQVTMMFWYRQQPGQSLTLIATANQGSEATYESGFVIDKFPISRPNLTFSTLTVSNMSPEDSSIYLCSVEEGWKFGYTFGSGTRLTVV.